One and the same sample provided the 21 T cell receptor beta chains below, sequenced in a study of blood T cell repertoires in COVID-19. Sequencing used immunoSEQ multiplex PCR; TCRdb keeps in-frame clones, though not all of them. The data hold roughly 260,000 clones, with roughly four fifths observed a single time. Sequencing was done on a sample of peripheral blood. These receptors came from a woman between 65 and 79 years old with acute or convalescent COVID-19.

V and J are TRBV9 and TRBJ1-3; 8 bases map to TRBD1. Germline CDR1 is SGDLS and CDR2 is YYNGEE. The junction had 3 bases not matched to a gene; V was cut back by 3 bases and J by 10 bases. CDR3 length: 12 residues. The CDR3 region is CASSERQGTIYF. Here the CDR3 DNA reads TGTGCCAGCAGCGAGCGACAGGGGACCATATATTTT.

This chain joins TRBV4-2 and TRBJ1-6; TRBD1 is a possible D gene (6 bases). This CDR3 has 15 residues. Trimming cost V 0 bases and J 8 bases, with 11 bases left between them. CDR1 is LGHNA, CDR2 YNFKEQ, per germline. The CDR3 DNA reads TGTGCCAGCAGCCAAGATTACAGGGCGTATTCACCCCTCCACTTT. It yields the protein CASSQDYRAYSPLHF.

The chain employs TRBV5-6 and TRBJ2-4, with D perhaps matching TRBD1 (6 bases). Trimming removed 4 bases from V and 5 bases from J, with 16 bases in between. The CDR3 loop spans 15 amino acids. Germline V CDR1 and CDR2: SGHDT, YYEEEE. CDR3 loop: CASSAQGFTENIQYF. The CDR3 nucleotides read TGTGCCAGCAGCGCCCAGGGGTTCACCGAAAACATTCAGTACTTC.

The chain joins TRBV6-2 or TRBV6-3 to TRBJ1-5, with D possibly being TRBD1 (5 bases). V was pared by 2 bases and J by 2 bases, with 13 bases between. Germline V lookup: CDR1 MNHEY, CDR2 SVGEGT. The CDR3 runs to 16 residues. CDR3 DNA: TGTGCCAGCAGTTACGGGACGGGAGCGGGCAATCAGCCCCAGCATTTT. It codes for CASSYGTGAGNQPQHF.

This rearrangement joins TRBV6-1 to TRBJ2-1, with D maybe TRBD2 (6 bases). V was pared by 1 base and J by 4 bases, with 11 bases between. The CDR3 has 15 amino acids. From germline, CDR1 is MNHNS and CDR2 SASEGT. DNA of the CDR3: TGTGCCAGCAGTGAAGTTGGAGGGAGATACAATGAGCAGTTCTTC. Protein product: CASSEVGGRYNEQFF.

This clone appeared a single time. The V and J genes are TRBV11-2 and TRBJ2-3; D is undetermined. This CDR3 has 17 amino acids. CDR1 and CDR2 from the germline V gene are SGHAT and FQNNGV. V lost 4 bases and J 2 bases, leaving 19 bases between the germline ends. The CDR3 region is CASSSKTGSLFTDTQYF. The CDR3 DNA is TGTGCCAGCAGCTCCAAGACCGGGTCACTCTTCACAGATACGCAGTATTTT. The full variable domain, in which reference TRBV11-2 and TRBJ2-3 provide the parts outside the CDR3, is EAGVAQSPRYKIIEKRQSVAFWCNPISGHATLYWYQQILGQGPKLLIQFQNNGVVDDSQLPKDRFSAERLKGVDSTLKIQPAKLEDSAVYLCASSSKTGSLFTDTQYFGPGTRLTVL.

This clone was counted once. The V and J genes are TRBV19 and TRBJ1-6; 8 positions agree with TRBD1. Germline values: CDR1 LNHDA, CDR2 SQIVND (reference sequence). The V and J ends lost 5 bases and 3 bases, in that order; junction bases with no gene match: 6. The CDR3 is 16 amino acids. The CDR3 is CASSDTGGIYNSPLHF. CDR3 bases: TGTGCCAGTAGTGACACAGGGGGAATCTATAATTCACCCCTCCACTTT.

V usage is TRBV6-5 and J usage is TRBJ1-6; D ambiguous. The CDR3 has 15 residues. V was clipped by 1 base and J by 7 bases, with 11 bases between them. CDR1 is MNHEY and CDR2 is SVGAGI in the germline V gene. The DNA for the CDR3 is TGTGCCAGCAGTTACTTTTCCGCCGAGAATTCACCCCTCCACTTT. It is translated as CASSYFSAENSPLHF.

This clone was seen once. The rearrangement links TRBV19 to TRBJ2-6; possibly TRBD1 for D (5 bases). Germline CDR1 and CDR2: LNHDA and SQIVND (reference sequence). This CDR3 contains 15 residues. Trimming took off 3 bases at V and 0 bases at J, with 6 bases between the two ends. The CDR3 here is CASSIQGSGANVLTF. CDR3 nucleotide sequence: TGTGCCAGTAGTATCCAGGGCTCTGGGGCCAACGTCCTGACTTTC.

As to this clone: The sample carries other DNA sequences with the same CDR3. This CDR3 reads CASSFGGNSPLHF. The CDR3 DNA sequence: TGTGCCAGCAGCTTCGGCGGTAATTCACCCCTCCACTTT. The chain couples TRBV5-8 to TRBJ1-6, with no clear D. The CDR3 consists of 13 residues. Looked up from germline, CDR1 is SGHTS and CDR2 is YDEGEE. The V end lost 2 bases, the J end lost 6 bases, and 6 bases lay between the germline ends.

The chain is built from TRBV5-1 and TRBJ2-5; D perhaps matches TRBD2 (5 bases). V lost 0 bases to trimming and J lost 3 bases, with 6 bases between them. The CDR3 spans 13 residues. The germline gives CDR1 SGHRS, CDR2 YFSETQ. The CDR3 here is CASSLGLKETQYF. The CDR3 nucleotides read TGCGCCAGCAGCTTGGGACTAAAAGAGACCCAGTACTTC.

V and J are TRBV19 and TRBJ1-2, with a tentative D call TRBD1 (6 bases). Trimming took 3 bases from V and 0 from J, leaving 8 bases between them. The germline V gene encodes CDR1 LNHDA and CDR2 SQIVND (reference sequence). There are 14 residues in the CDR3. The DNA for the CDR3 is TGTGCCAGTAGTATTGAGGGGGCTAACTATGGCTACACCTTC. This encodes CASSIEGANYGYTF.

This chain uses TRBV7-2 with TRBJ1-3, with D tentatively TRBD1 (5 bases). Germline V gene data show CDR1 as SGHTA and CDR2 as FQGNSA. This CDR3 is built from 16 residues. Trimming took 5 bases from V and 4 from J, leaving 18 bases between them. The CDR3 nucleotides read TGTGCCAGCAGCAAAGGACCCTCGCGGACAGGAAACACCATATATTTT. Protein sequence: CASSKGPSRTGNTIYF.

The chain recombines TRBV7-2 with TRBJ2-5, with D possibly TRBD1 on 6 matching bases. The CDR3 extends over 13 amino acids. Germline V gene sequence: CDR1 SGHTA, CDR2 FQGNSA. Deletions cut 6 bases from V and 5 bases from J, with 13 bases between. The CDR3 region is CASSFGQGETQYF. CDR3 coding DNA: TGTGCCAGCAGTTTTGGCCAGGGGGAGACCCAGTACTTC.

This chain connects TRBV19 to TRBJ2-5, with 8 nucleotides matching TRBD2. The CDR3 totals 15 residues. The V segment lost 5 bases and the J segment 4 bases; nucleotides outside the gene matches: 9. The germline V gene encodes CDR1 LNHDA and CDR2 SQIVND (reference sequence). This CDR3 reads CASSPGTSTSETQYF. Here the CDR3 DNA reads TGTGCCAGTAGTCCCGGGACTAGTACTTCAGAGACCCAGTACTTC.

V and J are TRBV4-3 and TRBJ1-2; TRBD1 agrees at 8 bases. This CDR3 is 18 amino acids long. CDR1 and CDR2 from the germline V gene are LGHNA and YSLEER. With 0 bases clipped from V and 3 bases from J, the junction kept 12 bases outside the gene matches. This chain's CDR3 is CASSQDPGGRINYYGYTF. The DNA of the CDR3 is TGCGCCAGCAGCCAAGATCCAGGGGGCAGGATCAACTACTATGGCTACACCTTC.

This clone has a single count. The V call is TRBV5-1, the J call TRBJ1-3; possible D gene TRBD1, 5 bases. Germline CDR1 SGHRS, CDR2 YFSETQ. The CDR3 is 16 residues long. V was trimmed by 1 base and J by 0 bases, leaving 11 bases between them. CDR3 in amino acids: CASSLNQQVSGNTIYF. The CDR3 DNA sequence: TGCGCCAGCAGCTTGAATCAACAGGTCTCTGGAAACACCATATATTTT.

The gene calls are TRBV6-5 and TRBJ1-2, with a weak D call TRBD1 (5 bases). CDR3 length: 15 amino acids. Germline V lookup: CDR1 MNHEY, CDR2 SVGAGI. Trimming stripped 3 bases from V and 4 bases from J, with 15 bases between. The CDR3: CASSYIPGLGYGYTF. The DNA for the CDR3 is TGTGCCAGCAGTTATATCCCAGGGTTGGGCTATGGCTACACCTTC.

CDR3 region: CASSPKTEYNEKLFF. Written as DNA, the CDR3 is TGTGCCAGCAGCCCTAAAACAGAATATAATGAAAAACTGTTTTTT. This chain joins TRBV4-2 and TRBJ1-4; no reliable D call. The CDR3 loop spans 15 amino acids. Germline lookup yields CDR1 LGHNA and CDR2 YNFKEQ. V was pared by 4 bases and J by 4 bases, with 13 bases between.

The chain has TRBV27 and TRBJ1-2, with D possibly TRBD1 on 5 matching bases. The CDR3 sequence is 15 residues long. CDR1 and CDR2 from the germline V gene are MNHEY and SMNVEV (reference sequence). Trimming left V 1 base short and J 6 bases short, with 15 bases between. CDR3 in DNA: TGTGCCAGCAGTTTATATGGGGGGTCGTTTGATGGCTACACCTTC. It codes for CASSLYGGSFDGYTF.

V usage is TRBV6-5 and J usage is TRBJ2-6; D gene unclear. Germline assignment: CDR1 MNHEY and CDR2 SVGAGI. The V end lost 5 bases, the J end lost 0 bases, and 5 bases lay between the germline ends. The CDR3 is 14 amino acids. CDR3: CASSPHSGANVLTF. The CDR3, as DNA: TGTGCCAGCAGTCCCCACTCTGGGGCCAACGTCCTGACTTTC.